The entry that follows covers one T cell receptor (beta chain) sequence. Its antigen is undetermined. This specimen comes from a study of graft-versus-host responses after intestinal transplantation. V shed 6 bases and J shed 4 bases, with 25 bases lying between them. This CDR3 contains 17 residues. TCRdb's table, derived via immunoSEQ multiplex PCR, lists solely in-frame clones and lacks some. The table has about 85,000 clones, roughly 80% seen once. J is TRBJ2-7 and V is TRBV23-1; a possible D gene is TRBD1 (5 bases). TRBV23-1 is placed among ORFs of uncertain function. The TCR comes from a human donor who received an intestinal transplant. The source was unstimulated CD8+ T cells sorted from spleen or lymph node cells, collected before intestinal transplant. This chain's CDR3 is CASRRTRSRSARYEQYF. Written as DNA, the CDR3 is TGCGCCAGCAGGCGGACAAGGTCGCGGAGTGCGCGTTACGAGCAGTACTTC.